This T cell receptor beta chain appears in the sequencing data of a study of type 1 regulatory T cells. About the study: T-allo10 is a Tr1-enriched, alloantigen-specific CD4 T cell product made in vitro. Study-wide points: Tr1 cells had a more restricted TCR repertoire than non-Tr1 cells.

TCRdb recomputed calls from the reads with MiXCR, one row per CDR3 protein. The sample gives 40,000 to 50,000 distinct CDR3 sequences, 9% to 15% of which show up once; around 8% is in the top ten. Comment on this clonotype: The antigen is unknown. This may come from a read error, since a much larger clone is one base off.

The TCR originated in a human donor in good health. Source material: cultured non-Tr1 T cells, either the whole culture or a sorted T cell fraction (not recorded which).

The CDR3 nucleotides are TGTGCCAGCAGCTCCGGGACAGGGCGGAACTCTGGGGCCAACGTCCGGACTTTC. This encodes CASSSGTGRNSGANVRTF. J is TRBJ2-6 and V is TRBV7-8; 9 positions match TRBD1. Germline CDR1 is SGHVS and CDR2 is FQNEAQ. The CDR3 covers 18 residues.